A selection of T cell receptor beta chains follows, all from one sample in a study of cytomegalovirus exposure and HLA in healthy donors. The data were produced by immunoSEQ multiplex PCR, yet TCRdb's version contains in-frame clones alone and is incomplete. The data hold about 130,000 clones, with around three quarters observed a single time. Sequencing input: PBMCs. The receptors come from a woman aged 55-75 years in good health and CMV-seropositive. Both conserved end residues are part of each CDR3. D genes are given only for firm matches. A clone size is listed for some rows: how often the clone was seen (once, few, many), or a class if it is expanded.

v_gene	j_gene	d_gene	abundance	CDR3nt	CDR3aa
TRBV18	TRBJ2-5	NA	NA	TGTGCCAGCTCACCACAACAGCAAGAGACCCAGTACTTC	CASSPQQQETQYF
TRBV2	TRBJ2-5	NA	NA	TGTGCCAGCCGCCAACAGGCGGAGACCCAGTACTTC	CASRQQAETQYF
TRBV7-8	TRBJ1-6	NA	NA	TGTGCCAGCAGCTTTACCGGGAACCCTATAGGGAATTCACCCCTCCACTTT	CASSFTGNPIGNSPLHF
TRBV4-3	TRBJ2-7	NA	NA	TGCGCCAGCCGCCCGGAAGGGGTAGGGGCCTACGAGCAGTACTTC	CASRPEGVGAYEQYF
TRBV2	TRBJ2-5	TRBD2	NA	TGTGCCAGCAGTGTAAGCGGGGCACGGGAGACCCAGTACTTC	CASSVSGARETQYF
TRBV5-1	TRBJ2-3	NA	NA	TGCGCCAGCAGCAGGAGAGGTGGGGAGCCCGGAGATACGCAGTATTTT	CASSRRGGEPGDTQYF
TRBV7-3	TRBJ2-2	NA	once	TGTGTCATAGGCGGGGGCGCGGGGAACACCGGGGAGCTGTTTTTT	CVIGGGAGNTGELFF
TRBV5-6	TRBJ1-1	NA	NA	TGTGCCAGCAGCTTGGGGTCCACTGAAGCTTTCTTC	CASSLGSTEAFF
TRBV10-1	TRBJ2-7	TRBD2	NA	TGCGCCAGCAGTTCGGGAGGGGACGAGCAGTACTTC	CASSSGGDEQYF
TRBV10-3	TRBJ2-2	TRBD2	NA	TGTGCCACTACCGGGACTAGCGGGGTCGGGGAGCTGTTTTTT	CATTGTSGVGELFF
TRBV13	TRBJ2-7	NA	NA	TGTGCCAGCAGCGGCACGGGTGGCCACGAGCAGTACTTC	CASSGTGGHEQYF
TRBV18	TRBJ1-6	TRBD1	NA	TGTGCCAGCTCACCGGGACAGGGTAATTCACCCCTCCACTTT	CASSPGQGNSPLHF
TRBV7-2	TRBJ1-6	NA	NA	TGTGCCAGCAGCACCGCCGGCTCCTATAATTCACCCCTCCACTTT	CASSTAGSYNSPLHF
TRBV7-2	TRBJ2-1	NA	NA	TGTGCCAGCAGCTTACGTACTAGGGCGGGCAATGAGCAGTTCTTC	CASSLRTRAGNEQFF
TRBV21-1	TRBJ2-7	NA	NA	TGTGCCAGCAGCGAGGGACCGGCTAGCGCCGACGAGCAGTACTTC	CASSEGPASADEQYF
TRBV6-1	TRBJ1-2	TRBD1	NA	TGTGCCAGCAGTGATACAGGGGCCGGGGCCTTC	CASSDTGAGAF
TRBV20-1	TRBJ1-1	NA	NA	TGCAGTGCTAGTAGTGTCACTGAAGCTTTCTTT	CSASSVTEAFF